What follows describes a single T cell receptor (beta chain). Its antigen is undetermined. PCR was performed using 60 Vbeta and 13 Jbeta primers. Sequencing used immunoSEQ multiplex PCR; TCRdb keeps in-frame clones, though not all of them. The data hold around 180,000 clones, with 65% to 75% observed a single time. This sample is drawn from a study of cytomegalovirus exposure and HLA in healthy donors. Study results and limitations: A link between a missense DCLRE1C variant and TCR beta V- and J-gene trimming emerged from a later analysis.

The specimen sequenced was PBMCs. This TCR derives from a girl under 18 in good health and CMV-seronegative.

The CDR3 bases are TGTGCCAGCAGCTTAGATGGGGTTTGGGGGGACGGCAATCAGCCCCAGCATTTT. Its protein product is CASSLDGVWGDGNQPQHF. The chain combines TRBV11-2 with TRBJ1-5; D is possibly TRBD1 (5 bases). The germline CDR1 and CDR2 sequences are SGHAT and FQNNGV. The CDR3 is 18 residues long. Trimming left V 0 bases short and J 2 bases short, with 17 bases between.